The present entry profiles one TCR beta chain with its context. While infection was still active, Seattle patients were enrolled and then followed longitudinally. Germline CDR1 and CDR2: MNHEY and SMNVEV (reference sequence). V was trimmed by 6 bases and J by 2 bases, leaving 10 bases between them. The CDR3 sequence is 13 residues long. The data were produced by immunoSEQ multiplex PCR, yet TCRdb's version contains in-frame clones alone and is incomplete. Altogether under 400,000 clones are present, 70% to 90% being singletons, with the ten largest covering 1.5% to 2%. The sample belongs to a study of blood T cell repertoires in COVID-19.

The sequencing input was peripheral blood. V and J are TRBV27 and TRBJ1-1; D gene ambiguous. The sequence was collected from a woman in her 30s with COVID-19, enrolled during active disease. CDR3 loop: CASRPTPNTEAFF. Written as DNA, the CDR3 is TGTGCCAGCAGACCAACACCAAACACTGAAGCTTTCTTT.